The 18 T cell receptor beta chains below were found in one sample sequenced in a study of blood T cell repertoires in COVID-19. The protocol was immunoSEQ multiplex PCR, while the TCRdb copy is restricted to in-frame clones and leaves out a portion. This repertoire shows over 70,000 clones, about 86% found once; its top ten account for roughly a sixth. The sample consisted of peripheral blood. These receptors all come from a human donor in a cohort sampled during active COVID-19.

The rearrangement links TRBV7-3 to TRBJ1-2; 9 nucleotides line up with TRBD1. Germline trimming cut 5 bases from V and 4 bases from J; bases unmatched to any gene: 5. This CDR3 is built from 14 residues. Germline lookup yields CDR1 SGHTA and CDR2 FQGTGA. The CDR3 bases are TGTGCCAGCAGCCCCGGGACAGGGAGCTATGGCTACACCTTC. Protein product: CASSPGTGSYGYTF. The variable domain in full, completed from reference TRBV7-3 and TRBJ1-2, reads GAGVSQTPSNKVTEKGKYVELRCDPISGHTALYWYRQSLGQGPEFLIYFQGTGAADDSGLPNDRFFAVRPEGSVSTLKIQRTERGDSAVYLCASSPGTGSYGYTFGSGTRLTVV.

The genes are TRBV10-3 and TRBJ2-7; 7 bases are shared with TRBD1. CDR1 and CDR2 (germline): ENHRY, SYGVKD. CDR3 length equals 14 residues. After removal of 10 bases from V and 5 bases from J, the junction contained 14 bases not matched to a gene. In DNA, the CDR3 is TGTGCCACTATAGACAGGGCGGAAAGGAACGAGCAGTACTTC. Translated, it gives CATIDRAERNEQYF.

V is TRBV6-5 and J is TRBJ2-3, with TRBD1 matching 10 bases. Germline assignment: CDR1 MNHEY and CDR2 SVGAGI. The CDR3 is 13 amino acids. V dropped 7 bases and J dropped 4; count of bases not matched to a gene: 2. CDR3 sequence reads: CASTDRGADTQYF. CDR3 nucleotide sequence: TGTGCCAGCACGGACAGGGGGGCAGATACGCAGTATTTT.

The chain links TRBV24-1 to TRBJ2-2, with D possibly TRBD2 on 6 matching bases. Germline V gene sequence: CDR1 KGHDR, CDR2 SFDVKD. Trimming left V 7 bases short and J 4 bases short, with 9 bases between. The CDR3 runs to 13 residues. The CDR3 spells CATSGSSTGELFF. The CDR3 DNA reads TGTGCCACCAGCGGGAGTAGCACCGGGGAGCTGTTTTTT.

The V gene is TRBV6-5, the J gene TRBJ1-1; D unresolved. This CDR3 region has 14 residues. V lost 6 bases and J lost 7, with 18 bases in between. CDR1 is MNHEY and CDR2 is SVGAGI in the germline V gene. The CDR3 nucleotides are TGTGCCAGCAGCTCGTCCGAGGGAGGGATTGAAGCTTTCTTT. It translates to CASSSSEGGIEAFF.

The rearrangement links TRBV5-4 to TRBJ1-6; 8 bases fit TRBD1. V was clipped by 5 bases and J by 7 bases; unmatched bases: 5. This CDR3 spans 14 amino acids. Germline V lookup: CDR1 SGHNT, CDR2 YYREEE (reference sequence). In nucleotides, the CDR3 is TGTGCCAGCAGAGGACGGACAGGGAATTCACCCCTCCACTTT. Translating it yields CASRGRTGNSPLHF.

The chain joins TRBV5-8 to TRBJ2-1; D is possibly TRBD1 (5 bases). This CDR3 is built from 13 residues. Trimming cost V 1 base and J 10 bases, with 12 bases left between them. Germline V gene data show CDR1 as SGHTS and CDR2 as YDEGEE. DNA for the CDR3: TGTGCCAGCAGCTTGTCTTATGGGGCAGAGCAGTTCTTC. Translated: CASSLSYGAEQFF.

This rearrangement joins TRBV11-2 to TRBJ1-1; unclear D gene. Germline lookup yields CDR1 SGHAT and CDR2 FQNNGV. Trimming took 2 bases from V and 0 from J, leaving 13 bases between them. This CDR3 has 16 amino acids. The CDR3 nucleotides are TGTGCCAGCAGCTTAACCTCCTTGCGGATGAACACTGAAGCTTTCTTT. Translated, it gives CASSLTSLRMNTEAFF. Filled out from reference TRBV11-2 and TRBJ1-1, the complete variable domain reads EAGVAQSPRYKIIEKRQSVAFWCNPISGHATLYWYQQILGQGPKLLIQFQNNGVVDDSQLPKDRFSAERLKGVDSTLKIQPAKLEDSAVYLCASSLTSLRMNTEAFFGQGTRLTVV.

This sequence joins TRBV4-2 and TRBJ1-4; TRBD1 might be the D (6 bases). Deletions cut 1 base from V and 0 bases from J, with 9 bases between. This CDR3 has 16 residues. Germline-derived CDR1 and CDR2 are LGHNA and YNFKEQ. The CDR3 spells CASSQGQATTNEKLFF. As DNA, the CDR3 is TGTGCCAGCAGCCAAGGACAGGCGACAACTAATGAAAAACTGTTTTTT.

This chain joins TRBV10-3 and TRBJ2-5, with D unresolved. Trimming removed 7 bases from V and 4 bases from J, with 7 bases in between. There are 11 residues in the CDR3. CDR1 ENHRY and CDR2 SYGVKD come from the germline V gene. In nucleotides, the CDR3 is TGTGCCATCAAACAAAGAGAGACCCAGTACTTC. This sequence encodes CAIKQRETQYF.

Concerning this clone: Other nucleotide sequences from this sample produce the same CDR3. The V and J genes are TRBV28 and TRBJ1-2; D remains unclear. The CDR3 runs 12 residues. V was clipped by 2 bases and J by 4 bases, with 5 bases between them. Germline V gene data show CDR1 as MDHEN and CDR2 as SYDVKM. The CDR3: CASSLRGYGYTF. The CDR3 bases are TGTGCCAGCAGTTTAAGAGGCTATGGCTACACCTTC.

J is TRBJ2-5 and V is TRBV5-6; 10 bases are shared with TRBD2. The CDR3 is 14 residues long. Germline V gene sequence: CDR1 SGHDT, CDR2 YYEEEE. The ends lost 3 bases at V and 5 bases at J; junction bases unmatched: 4. DNA of the CDR3: TGTGCCAGCAGCTCGGCTAGCGGGGGCGAGACCCAGTACTTC. The encoded protein is CASSSASGGETQYF.

CDR3 region: CASSQYVRTSDEKLFF. The CDR3, as DNA: TGCGCCAGCAGTCAATACGTGAGGACATCGGATGAAAAACTGTTTTTT. The chain carries TRBV23-1 and TRBJ1-4, with D perhaps matching TRBD1 (5 bases). TRBV23-1 is flagged as an ORF with uncertain function. Trimming shortened V by 1 base and J by 6 bases, and 15 bases separated the two germline ends. The CDR3 covers 16 residues.

This rearrangement joins TRBV18 to TRBJ1-5, with D perhaps TRBD1 (6 bases). Looked up from germline, CDR1 is KGHSH and CDR2 is LQKENI. Trimming took off 3 bases at V and 2 bases at J, with 8 bases between the two ends. The CDR3 sequence is 14 residues long. CDR3 in amino acids: CASSPTGRNQPQHF. The CDR3 DNA follows: TGTGCCAGCTCACCGACAGGTCGCAATCAGCCCCAGCATTTT.

V and J are TRBV29-1 and TRBJ1-2; 8 nucleotides match TRBD1. The J segment lost 2 bases and the V segment lost 6 bases, leaving 5 bases of the junction unmatched. Per germline, CDR1 SQVTM and CDR2 ANQGSEA. This CDR3 is built from 13 residues. CDR3 DNA sequence: TGCAGCGTGGGGACAGGAATAAACTATGGCTACACCTTC. Its protein is CSVGTGINYGYTF.

V and J are TRBV5-4 and TRBJ1-2; the D is unclear. Germline V gene lookup returns CDR1 SGHNT and CDR2 YYREEE (reference sequence). The V end lost 7 bases, the J end lost 4 bases, and 11 bases lay between the germline ends. The CDR3 totals 12 residues. DNA of the CDR3: TGTGCCAGCTCGGCGAACAGCTATGGCTACACCTTC. Translated: CASSANSYGYTF.

In the case of this clone: The same CDR3 also results from other DNA sequences found in this sample. The CDR3 loop is CASSYSPGFTDTQYF. The CDR3 nucleotides read TGTGCCAGCAGTTACTCTCCGGGGTTCACAGATACGCAGTATTTT. The rearrangement joins TRBV6-2 or TRBV6-3 to TRBJ2-3, with a possible D match to TRBD2 (5 bases). Trimming removed 0 bases from V and 2 bases from J, with 9 bases in between. CDR1 is MNHEY and CDR2 is SVGEGT in the germline V gene. The CDR3 is 15 amino acids.

This chain uses TRBV7-3 with TRBJ1-5; D gene ambiguous. The CDR3 totals 13 residues. From germline, CDR1 is SGHTA and CDR2 FQGTGA. V lost 5 bases, J lost 2 bases, and 7 bases lay in between. Written as DNA, the CDR3 is TGTGCCAGCAGCGCGGAGGGCAATCAGCCCCAGCATTTT. It translates to CASSAEGNQPQHF.